These 22 T cell receptor beta chains were sequenced from one sample in a study of CD8 T cells in Susac syndrome. Reverse transcription used roughly 0.45 to 1 ug RNA and random hexamers. From the immunoSEQ multiplex PCR reads, TCRdb called clonotypes with MiXCR, one entry per CDR3 protein. The data contain some 200,000 distinct CDR3 sequences, more than 85% of them singletons. Sequences were obtained from CD4+ T cells from PBMCs. Source of these receptors: a human donor with Susac syndrome.

This chain joins TRBV10-3 and TRBJ2-1; 8 bases agree with TRBD1. V shed 3 bases, J shed 7 bases, and the junction held 5 bases outside the gene matches. CDR1 ENHRY and CDR2 SYGVKD come from the germline V gene. The CDR3 has 14 amino acids. CDR3 in amino acids: CAISDPQGANEQFF. CDR3 coding DNA: TGTGCCATCAGTGACCCTCAGGGGGCGAATGAGCAGTTCTTC.

This chain links TRBV3-1 with TRBJ2-2, with 9 bases identical to TRBD1. The junction had 3 bases not matched to a gene; V was cut back by 6 bases and J by 4 bases. This CDR3 region has 14 residues. Germline loops: CDR1 LGHDT, CDR2 YNNKEL (reference sequence). CDR3 nucleotides: TGTGCCAGCAGGCACAGGGGGCGCACCGGGGAGCTGTTTTTT. Translating gives CASRHRGRTGELFF.

The chain recombines TRBV20-1 with TRBJ2-5; D possibly corresponds to TRBD2 (5 bases). The CDR3 sequence is 12 residues long. Trimming removed 7 bases from V and 1 base from J, with 10 bases in between. Germline CDR1 is DFQATT and CDR2 is SNEGSKA (reference sequence). The CDR3 bases are TGCAGTGTCTCGGGATCCCAAGAGACCCAGTACTTC. It specifies CSVSGSQETQYF.

V usage is TRBV29-1 and J usage is TRBJ2-1, with TRBD1 identical over 8 bases. This CDR3 comprises 15 residues. After removal of 5 bases from V and 5 bases from J, the junction contained 11 bases not matched to a gene. The germline V gene encodes CDR1 SQVTM and CDR2 ANQGSEA. DNA of the CDR3: TGCAGCGTTCGTTTACAGGGGGTTTGGGACAATGAGCAGTTCTTC. Translated, it gives CSVRLQGVWDNEQFF.

The V and J genes are TRBV5-5 and TRBJ1-6, with D hard to call. Germline V gene data show CDR1 as SGHKS and CDR2 as YYEKEE (reference sequence). The CDR3 is 14 residues long. Trimming cost V 1 base and J 6 bases, with 8 bases left between them. The CDR3 DNA is TGTGCCAGCAGCTTGAGTAGCCGTAATTCACCCCTCCACTTT. It translates to CASSLSSRNSPLHF.

J is TRBJ1-5 and V is TRBV5-1; D is ambiguous. This CDR3 is 13 amino acids long. Germline CDR1 and CDR2: SGHRS and YFSETQ. V shed 0 bases and J shed 5 bases, with 6 bases lying between them. This CDR3 is CASSLDSDQPQHF. The CDR3 nucleotides read TGCGCCAGCAGCTTGGACAGTGATCAGCCCCAGCATTTT.

The gene calls are TRBV6-5 and TRBJ1-5, with a tentative D call TRBD1 (5 bases). This CDR3 has 15 residues. V lost 2 bases, J lost 4 bases, and 12 bases lay in between. Germline CDR1 MNHEY, CDR2 SVGAGI. In nucleotides, the CDR3 is TGTGCCAGCAGTTACCGCGGGACGGAGAATCAGCCCCAGCATTTT. Its translation is CASSYRGTENQPQHF.

This chain links TRBV5-1 with TRBJ2-7, with a possible D match to TRBD1 (6 bases). Germline CDR1 and CDR2: SGHRS and YFSETQ. Trimming pared 0 bases from V and 3 bases from J, leaving 10 bases between. This CDR3 has 14 amino acids. CDR3 in amino acids: CASSLVQGGYEQYF. The DNA of the CDR3 is TGCGCCAGCAGCTTGGTACAGGGCGGCTACGAGCAGTACTTC.

This chain connects TRBV20-1 to TRBJ2-4, with TRBD1 identical over 9 bases. The trim removed 5 bases at V and 8 bases at J, leaving 10 bases unmatched. Germline CDR1 DFQATT, CDR2 SNEGSKA (reference sequence). The CDR3 is made up of 14 amino acids. The CDR3 reads CSAPTGTGRYIQYF. CDR3 coding DNA: TGCAGTGCTCCCACCGGGACAGGGAGGTACATTCAGTACTTC.

The chain links TRBV6-6 to TRBJ1-1; TRBD1 aligns across 9 bases. In germline, CDR1 is MNHNY, CDR2 SVGAGI (reference sequence). This CDR3 spans 13 amino acids. The J segment lost 3 bases and the V segment lost 9 bases, leaving 5 bases of the junction unmatched. This chain's CDR3 is CASPGQGDTEAFF. Written as DNA, the CDR3 is TGTGCCAGTCCGGGACAGGGCGACACTGAAGCTTTCTTT.

A few counts support this clonotype. This chain uses TRBV18 with TRBJ2-3, with TRBD2 matching 14 bases. The V gene's germline CDR1 is KGHSH and CDR2 LQKENI. The CDR3 length is 16 residues. After removal of 6 bases from V and 2 bases from J, the junction contained 4 bases not matched to a gene. The CDR3 protein is CASSLTSGGATDTQYF. CDR3 bases: TGTGCCAGCTCTTTGACTAGCGGGGGGGCCACAGATACGCAGTATTTT. Variable domain in full (rest from reference TRBV18 and TRBJ2-3): NAGVMQNPRHLVRRRGQEARLRCSPMKGHSHVYWYRQLPEEGLKFMVYLQKENIIDESGMPKERFSAEFPKEGPSILRIQQVVRGDSAAYFCASSLTSGGATDTQYFGPGTRLTVL.

The chain is built from TRBV5-4 and TRBJ2-2; 7 nucleotides agree with TRBD2. This CDR3 comprises 15 residues. V lost 2 bases and J lost 0; bases outside the gene matches: 1. Germline CDR1 SGHNT, CDR2 YYREEE (reference sequence). The CDR3 loop is CASSLGLANTGELFF. The CDR3 bases are TGTGCCAGCAGCTTAGGACTAGCGAACACCGGGGAGCTGTTTTTT.

The genes are TRBV5-1 and TRBJ2-3; no definite D call. The germline CDR1 and CDR2 sequences are SGHRS and YFSETQ. The CDR3 runs to 14 residues. V lost 2 bases to trimming and J lost 2 bases, with 9 bases between them. CDR3 sequence: CASSFRQSTDTQYF. The CDR3 DNA reads as TGCGCCAGCAGCTTTCGGCAGTCCACAGATACGCAGTATTTT.

The V call is TRBV6-1, the J call TRBJ2-2; D might be TRBD1 (5 bases). This CDR3 is 12 amino acids long. Germline V gene sequence: CDR1 MNHNS, CDR2 SASEGT. Trimming took off 11 bases at V and 5 bases at J, with 12 bases between the two ends. CDR3 DNA: TGTGCCTCGGACATTCGGACCGGGGAGCTGTTTTTT. It translates to CASDIRTGELFF.

The V gene is TRBV5-1, the J gene TRBJ2-7; TRBD2 is a possible D gene (8 bases). The length of the CDR3 is 17 residues. Per germline, CDR1 SGHRS and CDR2 YFSETQ. Trimming left V 0 bases short and J 5 bases short, with 21 bases between. Here the CDR3 DNA reads TGCGCCAGCAGCTTGGCCGATAGCGGGACAGTTTCCAACGAGCAGTACTTC. Residues: CASSLADSGTVSNEQYF.

This clonotype was counted between two and nine times. This sequence joins TRBV4-2 and TRBJ1-2; D unresolved. The CDR3 length is 12 residues. Trimming removed 0 bases at V and 5 bases at J, with 4 bases between. The germline gives CDR1 LGHNA, CDR2 YNFKEQ. The CDR3, as DNA: TGTGCCAGCAGCCAAGAGGGTTATGGCTACACCTTC. It specifies CASSQEGYGYTF.

The rearrangement uses TRBV30 and TRBJ1-2, with a weak D call TRBD1 (6 bases). The V and J ends lost 2 bases and 0 bases respectively, with 10 bases between them. This CDR3 contains 14 residues. Germline V lookup: CDR1 GTSNPN, CDR2 SVGIG (reference sequence). CDR3 nucleotide sequence: TGTGCCTGGAGTTTCCGGACAGCTAACTATGGCTACACCTTC. Translation: CAWSFRTANYGYTF.

The V gene is TRBV11-3, the J gene TRBJ2-1; 8 bases align to TRBD1. The CDR3 has 13 residues. The germline CDR1 and CDR2 sequences are SGHNT and YENEEA. V lost 4 bases and J lost 8; bases outside the gene matches: 4. The CDR3 DNA is TGTGCCAGCAGCTCCAGGGGGCCTGATGAGCAGTTCTTC. It specifies CASSSRGPDEQFF.

J is TRBJ1-5 and V is TRBV30; D unclear. The length of the CDR3 is 12 residues. The V end was cut by 7 bases, the J end by 1 base, with 8 bases between. Germline V gives CDR1 GTSNPN, CDR2 SVGIG (reference sequence). The CDR3 reads CASGPSNQPQHF. Here the CDR3 DNA reads TGTGCCTCGGGTCCCAGCAATCAGCCCCAGCATTTT. Based on the CDR3 plus reference TRBV30 and TRBJ1-5, the full variable domain is SQTIHQWPATLVQPVGSPLSLECTVEGTSNPNLYWYRQAAGRGLQLLFYSVGIGQISSEVPQNLSASRPQDRQFILSSKKLLLSDSGFYLCASGPSNQPQHFGDGTRLSIL.

The gene calls are TRBV6-4 and TRBJ1-5, with D unclear. This CDR3 comprises 13 residues. V shed 5 bases and J shed 3 bases, with 8 bases lying between them. The germline V gene has CDR1 MRHNA and CDR2 SNTAGT. CDR3 protein: CASSRELNQPQHF. The CDR3 coding sequence is TGTGCCAGCAGTCGAGAACTCAATCAGCCCCAGCATTTT.

The V gene is TRBV2, the J gene TRBJ2-7; possible D gene TRBD2, 6 bases. V lost 4 bases, J lost 2 bases, and 15 bases lay in between. In germline, CDR1 is SNHLY, CDR2 FYNNEI. The CDR3 loop spans 15 amino acids. The CDR3 coding sequence is TGTGCCAGCAGTGGCGGGACTTCTCATCCCTACGAGCAGTACTTC. This gives the protein CASSGGTSHPYEQYF.

J is TRBJ2-7 and V is TRBV6-5; 9 bases line up with TRBD1. The CDR3 extends over 15 amino acids. Germline V gene lookup returns CDR1 MNHEY and CDR2 SVGAGI. V dropped 0 bases and J dropped 3; count of bases not matched to a gene: 3. CDR3 nucleotide sequence: TGTGCCAGCAGTTACTCGGGGACAGGGATCTACGAGCAGTACTTC. Translated: CASSYSGTGIYEQYF.